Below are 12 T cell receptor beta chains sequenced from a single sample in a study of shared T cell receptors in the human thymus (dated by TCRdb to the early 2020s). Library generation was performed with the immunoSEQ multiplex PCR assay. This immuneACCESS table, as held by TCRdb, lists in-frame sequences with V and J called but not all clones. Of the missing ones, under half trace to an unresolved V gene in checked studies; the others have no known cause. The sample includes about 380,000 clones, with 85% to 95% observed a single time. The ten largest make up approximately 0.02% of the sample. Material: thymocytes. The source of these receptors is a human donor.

As DNA, the CDR3 is TGTGCCAGCACCAAACCGGGACAGGGGTCCCCCTACGAGCAGTACTTC. It specifies CASTKPGQGSPYEQYF. V gene TRBV7-9 combines with J gene TRBJ2-7; 10 positions match TRBD1. Germline V gene sequence: CDR1 SEHNR, CDR2 FQNEAQ (reference sequence). V lost 7 bases and J lost 2; bases outside the gene matches: 11. There are 16 residues in the CDR3.

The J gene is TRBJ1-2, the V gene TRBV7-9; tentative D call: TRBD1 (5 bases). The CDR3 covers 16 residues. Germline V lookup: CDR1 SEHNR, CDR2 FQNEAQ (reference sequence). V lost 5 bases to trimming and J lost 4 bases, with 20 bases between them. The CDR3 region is CASSPVHEGRPYGYTF. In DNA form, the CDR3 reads TGTGCCAGCAGCCCCGTGCATGAGGGACGGCCCTATGGCTACACCTTC. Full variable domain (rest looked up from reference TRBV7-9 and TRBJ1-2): DTGVSQNPRHKITKRGQNVTFRCDPISEHNRLYWYRQTLGQGPEFLTYFQNEAQLEKSRLLSDRFSAERPKGSFSTLEIQRTEQGDSAMYLCASSPVHEGRPYGYTFGSGTRLTVV.

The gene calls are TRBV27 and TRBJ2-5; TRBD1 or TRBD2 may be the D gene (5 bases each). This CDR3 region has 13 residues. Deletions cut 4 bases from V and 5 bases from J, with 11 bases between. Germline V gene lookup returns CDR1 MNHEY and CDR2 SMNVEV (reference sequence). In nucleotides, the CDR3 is TGTGCCAGCAGTTCCTCGTGGGGGGAGACCCAGTACTTC. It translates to CASSSSWGETQYF.

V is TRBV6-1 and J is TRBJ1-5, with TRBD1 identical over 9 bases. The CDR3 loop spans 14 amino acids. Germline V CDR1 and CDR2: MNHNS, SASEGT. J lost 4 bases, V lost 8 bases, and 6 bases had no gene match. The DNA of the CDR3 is TGTGCCAGCCTGGGACAGGGCCTAAATCAGCCCCAGCATTTT. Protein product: CASLGQGLNQPQHF.

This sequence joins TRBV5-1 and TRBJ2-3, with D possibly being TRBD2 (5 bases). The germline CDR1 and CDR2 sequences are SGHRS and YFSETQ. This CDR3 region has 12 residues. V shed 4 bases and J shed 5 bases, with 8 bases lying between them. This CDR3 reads CASSGRGDTQYF. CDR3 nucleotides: TGCGCCAGCAGCGGCCGGGGAGATACGCAGTATTTT.

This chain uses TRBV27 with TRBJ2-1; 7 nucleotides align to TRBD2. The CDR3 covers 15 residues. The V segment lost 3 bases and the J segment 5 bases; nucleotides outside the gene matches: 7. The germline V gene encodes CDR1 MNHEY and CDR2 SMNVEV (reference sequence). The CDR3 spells CASSFGLVYHNEQFF. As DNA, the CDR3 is TGTGCCAGCAGTTTTGGACTAGTTTACCACAATGAGCAGTTCTTC.

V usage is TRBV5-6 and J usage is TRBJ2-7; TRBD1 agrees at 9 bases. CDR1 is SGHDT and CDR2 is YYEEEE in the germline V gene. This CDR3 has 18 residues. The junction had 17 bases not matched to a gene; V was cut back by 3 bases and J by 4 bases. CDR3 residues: CASSCEPSDRGLRYEQYF. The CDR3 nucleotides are TGTGCCAGCAGCTGTGAGCCATCGGACAGGGGCCTTAGATACGAGCAGTACTTC.

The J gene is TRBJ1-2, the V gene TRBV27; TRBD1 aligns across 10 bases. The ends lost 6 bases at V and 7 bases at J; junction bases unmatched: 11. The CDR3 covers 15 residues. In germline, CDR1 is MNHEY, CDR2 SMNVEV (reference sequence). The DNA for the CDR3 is TGTGCCAGCAGCATCGCCGGGACAGGGGATTCTGGCTACACCTTC. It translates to CASSIAGTGDSGYTF.

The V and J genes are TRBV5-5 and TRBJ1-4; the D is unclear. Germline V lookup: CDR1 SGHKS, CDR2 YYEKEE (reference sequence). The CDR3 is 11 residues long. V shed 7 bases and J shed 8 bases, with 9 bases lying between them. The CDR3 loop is CASSKLEKLFF. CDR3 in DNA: TGTGCCAGCTCAAAACTGGAAAAACTGTTTTTT.

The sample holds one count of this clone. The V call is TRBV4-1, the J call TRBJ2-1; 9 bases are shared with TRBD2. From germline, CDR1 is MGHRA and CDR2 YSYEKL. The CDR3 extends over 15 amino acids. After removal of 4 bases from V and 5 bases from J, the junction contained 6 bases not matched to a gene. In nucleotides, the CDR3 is TGCGCCAGCAGCCTAGCGGGAGCCGAAGACAATGAGCAGTTCTTC. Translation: CASSLAGAEDNEQFF.

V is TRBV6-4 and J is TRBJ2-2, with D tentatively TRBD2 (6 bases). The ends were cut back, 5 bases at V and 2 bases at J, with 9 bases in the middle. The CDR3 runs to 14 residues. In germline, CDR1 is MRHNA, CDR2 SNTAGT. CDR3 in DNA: TGTGCCAGCAGTCCGCGGGAAAACACCGGGGAGCTGTTTTTT. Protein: CASSPRENTGELFF.

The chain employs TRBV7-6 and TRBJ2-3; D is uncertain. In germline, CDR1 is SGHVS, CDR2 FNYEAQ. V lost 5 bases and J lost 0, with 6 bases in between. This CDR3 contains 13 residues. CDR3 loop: CASSLVSTDTQYF. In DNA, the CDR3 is TGTGCCAGCAGCCTGGTTAGCACAGATACGCAGTATTTT.